The text below deals with one T cell receptor (beta chain). What it binds is unknown. The data belong to a study of CXCR3-negative and CXCR3-positive naive CD8 T cells. This CDR3 has 16 amino acids. Germline V lookup: CDR1 MGHRA, CDR2 YSYEKL. Findings and caveats of the study: Between one naive subset and the other, surface CD5 was comparable, and TCR strength was inferred from TRB CDR3 properties. Both naive subsets had comparably high diversity; memory CD8+ cells much lower. Naive cells positive for CXCR3 carried more hydrophobic TRB CDR3s than CXCR3-negative ones.

Libraries of TRB cDNA were made by 5' RACE and carried UMIs. Reprocessing the 5' RACE reads, TCRdb reports a single entry for every CDR3 protein and omits DNA. The sample has around 60,000 distinct CDR3 sequences. Sequencing was carried out using naive CXCR3+ CD8+ T cells from blood. Subset given: CD45RO-CCR7+CD27+CD95- naive CD8+ T cells expressing CXCR3 (TNR3+). V and J are TRBV4-1 and TRBJ2-7. The sequence was obtained from a human donor in good health. Some clones in this sample may be carry-over from other donors' samples. The CDR3 sequence is CASSQGLGLVPYEQYF.